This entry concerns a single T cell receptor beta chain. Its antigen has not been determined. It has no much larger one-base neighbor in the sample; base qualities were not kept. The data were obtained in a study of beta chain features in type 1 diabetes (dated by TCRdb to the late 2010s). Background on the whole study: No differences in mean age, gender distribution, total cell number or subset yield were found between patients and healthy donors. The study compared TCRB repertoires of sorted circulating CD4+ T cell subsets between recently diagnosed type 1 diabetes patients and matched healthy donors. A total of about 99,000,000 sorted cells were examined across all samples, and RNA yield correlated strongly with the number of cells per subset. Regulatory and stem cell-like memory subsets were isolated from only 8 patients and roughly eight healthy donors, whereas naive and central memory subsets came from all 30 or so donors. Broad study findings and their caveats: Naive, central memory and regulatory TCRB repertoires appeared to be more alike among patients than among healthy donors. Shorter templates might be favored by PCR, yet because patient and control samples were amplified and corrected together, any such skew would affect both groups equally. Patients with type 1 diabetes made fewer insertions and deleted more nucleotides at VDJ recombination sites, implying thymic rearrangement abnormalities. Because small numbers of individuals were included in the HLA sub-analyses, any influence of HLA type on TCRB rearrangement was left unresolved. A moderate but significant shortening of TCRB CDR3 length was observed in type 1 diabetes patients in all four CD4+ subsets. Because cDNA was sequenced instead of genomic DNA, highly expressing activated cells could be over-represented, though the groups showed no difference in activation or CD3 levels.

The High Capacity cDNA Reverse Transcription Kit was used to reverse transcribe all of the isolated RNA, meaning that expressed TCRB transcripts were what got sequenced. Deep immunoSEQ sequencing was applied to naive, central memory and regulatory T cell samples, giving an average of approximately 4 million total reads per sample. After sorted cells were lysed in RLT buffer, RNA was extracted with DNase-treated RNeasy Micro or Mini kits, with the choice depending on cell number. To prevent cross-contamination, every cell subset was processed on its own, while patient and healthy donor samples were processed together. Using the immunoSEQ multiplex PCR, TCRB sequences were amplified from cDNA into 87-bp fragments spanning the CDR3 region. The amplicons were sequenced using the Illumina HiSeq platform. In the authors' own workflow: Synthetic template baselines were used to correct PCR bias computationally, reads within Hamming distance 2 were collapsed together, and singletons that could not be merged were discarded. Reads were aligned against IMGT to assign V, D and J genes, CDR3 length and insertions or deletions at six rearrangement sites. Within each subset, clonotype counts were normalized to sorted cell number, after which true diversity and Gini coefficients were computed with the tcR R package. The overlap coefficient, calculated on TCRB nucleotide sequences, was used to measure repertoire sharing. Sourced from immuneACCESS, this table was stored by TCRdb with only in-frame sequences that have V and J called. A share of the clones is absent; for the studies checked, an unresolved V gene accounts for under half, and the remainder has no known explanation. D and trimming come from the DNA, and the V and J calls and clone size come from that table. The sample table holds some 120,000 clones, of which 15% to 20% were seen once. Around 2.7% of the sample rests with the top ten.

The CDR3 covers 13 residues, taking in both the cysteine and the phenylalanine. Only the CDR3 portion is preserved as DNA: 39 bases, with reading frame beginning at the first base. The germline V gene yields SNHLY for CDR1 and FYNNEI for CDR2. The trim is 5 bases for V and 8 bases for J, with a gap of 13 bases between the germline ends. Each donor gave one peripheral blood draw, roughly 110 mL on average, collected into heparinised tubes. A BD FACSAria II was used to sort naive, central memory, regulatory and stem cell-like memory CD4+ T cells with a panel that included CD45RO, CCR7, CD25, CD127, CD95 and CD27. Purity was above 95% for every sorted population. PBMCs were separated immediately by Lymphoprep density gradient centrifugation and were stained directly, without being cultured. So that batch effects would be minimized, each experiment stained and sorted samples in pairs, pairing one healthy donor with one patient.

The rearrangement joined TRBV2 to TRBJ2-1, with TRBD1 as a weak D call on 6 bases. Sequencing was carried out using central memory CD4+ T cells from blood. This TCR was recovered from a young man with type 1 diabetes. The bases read TGTGCCAGCAGTATACAGGGTTTACATGAGCAGTTCTTC. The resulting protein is CASSIQGLHEQFF.